This passage covers 13 T cell receptor beta chains from one sample sequenced in a study of blood T cell repertoires in COVID-19. The protocol was immunoSEQ multiplex PCR, while the TCRdb copy is restricted to in-frame clones and leaves out a portion. Counted here are hundreds of thousands of clones, about 90% occurring once; the ten biggest clones make up roughly 1%. Sequencing was performed on peripheral blood. These receptor sequences come from a woman between 40 and 50 years old with COVID-19, enrolled during active disease.

V is TRBV7-2 and J is TRBJ1-2, with a possible D match to TRBD1 (6 bases). Germline V lookup: CDR1 SGHTA, CDR2 FQGNSA. Between the trimmed V and J ends, which lost 5 bases and 7 bases, there was a span of 14 bases. The CDR3 has 13 amino acids. CDR3 nucleotides: TGTGCCAGCAGCCCGCAGGGGTCCGGTGGCTACACCTTC. Its protein product is CASSPQGSGGYTF.

The rearrangement uses TRBV19 and TRBJ1-5; TRBD1 aligns across 10 bases. The germline V gene encodes CDR1 LNHDA and CDR2 SQIVND (reference sequence). Trimming at V came to 4 bases and at J to 4 bases, leaving 4 bases not matched to a gene. This CDR3 is 15 amino acids long. Written as DNA, the CDR3 is TGTGCCAGTAGTACCCGGACAGGGGGAAATCAGCCCCAGCATTTT. This translates into CASSTRTGGNQPQHF.

This chain uses TRBV28 with TRBJ1-1; D is unclear. Trimming took 1 base from V and 1 from J, leaving 7 bases between them. The CDR3 loop spans 14 amino acids. Germline CDR1 and CDR2: MDHEN and SYDVKM. CDR3 in amino acids: CASSLLAGNTEAFF. The DNA for the CDR3 is TGTGCCAGCAGTTTATTGGCTGGGAACACTGAAGCTTTCTTT.

V gene TRBV6-5 combines with J gene TRBJ1-1, with D perhaps TRBD1 (5 bases). Trimming took 10 bases from V and 6 from J, leaving 21 bases between them. The CDR3 consists of 14 residues. Germline CDR1 and CDR2: MNHEY and SVGAGI. The CDR3, as DNA: TGTGCCACCGAGGACCCCGGAGGGGTCGCTGAAGCTTTCTTT. Residues: CATEDPGGVAEAFF.

Only one count was recorded for this clone. The chain joins TRBV29-1 to TRBJ2-2; a possible D gene is TRBD2 (8 bases). V was trimmed by 6 bases and J by 5 bases, leaving 19 bases between them. Germline V lookup: CDR1 SQVTM, CDR2 ANQGSEA. CDR3 length: 15 residues. CDR3 nucleotide sequence: TGCAGCGTAGGGGACAGCGGGAGAAGAACCGGGGAGCTGTTTTTT. It translates to CSVGDSGRRTGELFF.

The chain recombines TRBV28 with TRBJ1-1; TRBD1 aligns across 8 bases. The V and J ends lost 5 bases and 1 base, in that order; junction bases with no gene match: 3. Germline V gene sequence: CDR1 MDHEN, CDR2 SYDVKM. The CDR3 runs to 14 residues. DNA of the CDR3: TGTGCCAGCAGTCCGGGACAGGCGAACACTGAAGCTTTCTTT. Amino acid sequence: CASSPGQANTEAFF.

The chain recombines TRBV5-1 with TRBJ2-7; 7 bases match TRBD1. The CDR3 totals 19 residues. With V trimmed by 1 base and J by 2 bases, 18 bases remained unmatched. Germline V gene lookup returns CDR1 SGHRS and CDR2 YFSETQ. The CDR3 coding sequence is TGCGCCAGCAGCTTGTGGGCACAGGGGTCTACCACCCTTACCTACGAGCAGTACTTC. Its translation: CASSLWAQGSTTLTYEQYF.

This chain joins TRBV6-5 and TRBJ1-1; D is possibly TRBD1 (5 bases). V was trimmed by 2 bases and J by 1 base, leaving 8 bases between them. Per the germline V gene, CDR1 is MNHEY and CDR2 is SVGAGI. The length of the CDR3 is 14 residues. The CDR3 here is CASSYIQGNTEAFF. Written as DNA, the CDR3 is TGTGCCAGCAGTTACATTCAGGGGAACACTGAAGCTTTCTTT.

CDR3 region: CASSVTSGRAYNEQFF. As DNA, the CDR3 is TGTGCCAGCAGCGTCACTAGCGGGAGGGCCTACAATGAGCAGTTCTTC. The chain joins TRBV7-2 to TRBJ2-1, with TRBD2 matching 13 bases. V shed 5 bases, J shed 2 bases, and the junction held 3 bases outside the gene matches. Per germline, CDR1 SGHTA and CDR2 FQGNSA. This CDR3 contains 16 residues.

V gene TRBV7-9 combines with J gene TRBJ2-3; D is ambiguous. Germline V gene data show CDR1 as SEHNR and CDR2 as FQNEAQ (reference sequence). This CDR3 region has 15 residues. V dropped 0 bases and J dropped 3 bases, with 10 bases sitting between them. CDR3 bases: TGTGCCAGCAGCTTAGCAACCCCCGAGACAGATACGCAGTATTTT. Translation: CASSLATPETDTQYF. Based on the CDR3 plus reference TRBV7-9 and TRBJ2-3, the full variable domain is DTGVSQNPRHKITKRGQNVTFRCDPISEHNRLYWYRQTLGQGPEFLTYFQNEAQLEKSRLLSDRFSAERPKGSFSTLEIQRTEQGDSAMYLCASSLATPETDTQYFGPGTRLTVL.

This clone has a count of ten or more. The rearrangement links TRBV18 to TRBJ1-5; TRBD1 is a possible D gene (5 bases). The CDR3 covers 14 residues. Germline V CDR1 and CDR2: KGHSH, LQKENI. The V gene lost 3 bases and the J gene lost 8 bases, with 14 bases spanning the gap. CDR3 protein: CASSPNDGGEPQHF. CDR3 coding DNA: TGTGCCAGCTCACCTAACGACGGGGGGGAGCCCCAGCATTTT.

This clone came up once. The chain links TRBV5-1 to TRBJ1-2; D is possibly TRBD1 (5 bases). V lost 4 bases to trimming and J lost 7 bases, with 14 bases between them. The germline gives CDR1 SGHRS, CDR2 YFSETQ. The CDR3 runs to 13 residues. CDR3 loop: CASSGGPGGGYTF. The CDR3 DNA reads as TGCGCCAGCAGCGGGGGACCCGGGGGTGGCTACACCTTC.

This chain uses TRBV15 with TRBJ1-4; D perhaps matches TRBD1 (5 bases). The CDR3 totals 13 residues. V was shortened by 1 base and J by 7 bases, with 7 bases between the two germline ends. In germline, CDR1 is LNHNV, CDR2 YYDKDF (reference sequence). This CDR3 is CATSRVRGEKLFF. The CDR3 coding sequence is TGTGCCACCAGCAGAGTTAGGGGTGAAAAACTGTTTTTT.